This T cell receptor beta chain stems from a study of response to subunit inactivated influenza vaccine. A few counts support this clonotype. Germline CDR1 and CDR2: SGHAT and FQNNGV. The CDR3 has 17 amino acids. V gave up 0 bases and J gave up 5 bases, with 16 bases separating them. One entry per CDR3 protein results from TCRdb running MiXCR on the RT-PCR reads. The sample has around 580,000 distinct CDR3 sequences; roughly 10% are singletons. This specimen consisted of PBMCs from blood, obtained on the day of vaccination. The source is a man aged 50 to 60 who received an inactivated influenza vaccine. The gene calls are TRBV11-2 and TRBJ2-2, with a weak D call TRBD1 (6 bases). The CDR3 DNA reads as TGTGCCAGCAGCTTAGATAGCACCCAGGGGCGGACCGGGGAGCTGTTTTTT. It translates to CASSLDSTQGRTGELFF.